This T cell receptor (beta chain) was observed in a study of cytomegalovirus exposure and HLA in healthy donors. It was with 60 Vbeta and 13 Jbeta primers that the PCR ran. The data were produced by immunoSEQ multiplex PCR, yet TCRdb's version contains in-frame clones alone and is incomplete. The repertoire holds approximately 170,000 clones, with over 70% as singletons. Findings of the study overall: It was assumed in the presence/absence analyses that sequencing depth was roughly uniform across donors. Reports described diagnosis of cytomegalovirus status by the classifier as highly specific and sensitive. The study labeled 150 to 200 TCR beta chains cytomegalovirus-associated. CMV antigen specificity of three CMV-associated chains was confirmed in vitro.

The germline gives CDR1 SSHAT, CDR2 FNYEAQ (reference sequence). The CDR3 is 13 amino acids. Worth noting for this clone: The antigen remains unidentified.

This receptor was taken from a man in his fifties or sixties in good health and CMV-seropositive. The sequenced sample was PBMCs. The V gene is TRBV7-7, the J gene TRBJ2-7; no definite D call. The CDR3 here is CANPTNFHYEQYF. The CDR3, as DNA: TGTGCTAACCCGACAAATTTCCACTACGAGCAGTACTTC.